The entry below gives a single T cell receptor beta chain sequence along with its context. Antigen unknown. This entry belongs to a study of T cell responses to AZD1222 COVID-19 vaccine. General study results and limits: Repertoire samples came only from after the peak T cell response.

Assay: immunoSEQ multiplex PCR; the TCRdb copy retains only in-frame clones and omits some. The profile shows about 150,000 clones, about 91% of them singletons. The specimen comprised peripheral blood, sampled on day 0 of AZD1222 vaccination. The clonotype was recovered from an adult in good health.

CDR3 sequence: CASSAGTGGADTQYF. The CDR3, as DNA: TGTGCCAGCAGCGCCGGGACAGGGGGCGCAGATACGCAGTATTTT. The chain links TRBV6-5 to TRBJ2-3; 12 bases agree with TRBD1. CDR3 length equals 15 residues. Germline V gives CDR1 MNHEY, CDR2 SVGAGI. V lost 6 bases to trimming and J lost 4 bases; unmatched junction nucleotides: 5.